Below, one TCR beta chain is given with its context. What it binds is unknown. This sample is drawn from a study of breast tumors, draining lymph nodes, adjacent tissues. Study-wide findings and caveats: Tumor repertoires ranked between lymph nodes and nontumor tissue in diversity, with V and J gene preferences.

The V gene's germline CDR1 is SGHAT and CDR2 FQNNGV. CDR3 length: 14 amino acids. V dropped 5 bases and J dropped 3; count of bases not matched to a gene: 7. Each CDR3 protein is one row after TCRdb ran MiXCR on the multiplex PCR reads. Of about 24,000 distinct CDR3 sequences listed, around 68% are singletons. Sequencing used tumor-adjacent breast tissue. The chain joins TRBV11-2 to TRBJ2-7; 7 bases align to TRBD1. This receptor was identified in a female donor with breast cancer. Some clones in this sample may be carry-over from other donors' samples. CDR3 loop: CASSHPGQYYEQYF. The CDR3 nucleotides are TGTGCCAGCAGCCACCCGGGACAGTACTACGAGCAGTACTTC.